What follows describes a single T cell receptor (beta chain). The record originates from a study of patients and donors after allogeneic stem cell transplantation. Between the trimmed V and J ends, which lost 2 bases and 0 bases, there was a span of 6 bases. The CDR3 loop spans 13 amino acids. CDR1 and CDR2 (germline): SGHDT, YYEEEE. Each CDR3 protein gets one entry after TCRdb re-called the RT-PCR reads with MiXCR. The sample contains 110,000 or so distinct CDR3 sequences, around 35% of which appear only once. This receptor was taken from a human donor who was either an allogeneic HSCT recipient or a stem cell or donor lymphocyte infusion donor (not recorded which). It is not recorded whose cells these are; they may come from a transplant donor. The sequenced sample was blood, either unsorted or a sorted T cell fraction (not recorded which). The chain recombines TRBV5-6 with TRBJ2-7; D remains unclear. This chain's CDR3 is CASSFVISYEQYF. CDR3 bases: TGTGCCAGCAGCTTTGTGATCTCCTACGAGCAGTACTTC.